Listed below are T cell receptor beta chains from one sample, sequenced in a study of PD-L1 blockade in urothelial cancer. Assay used: immunoSEQ multiplex PCR; TCRdb lists only in-frame clones, some missing. This repertoire shows about 90,000 clones, less than 85% found once; its top ten account for around 8%. The material sequenced was PBMCs, taken around atezolizumab (anti-PD-L1) treatment. The receptor set was obtained from a man in his sixties or seventies with urothelial cancer. CDR3s include the opening cysteine and the closing phenylalanine or tryptophan. D genes are given only for firm matches. Size values are once, few and many counts, or a class for expanded clones, and some rows have none.

J gene,clone size,V gene,D gene,CDR3 protein,CDR3 DNA
TRBJ2-1,.,TRBV6-1,.,CASSERMSSYNEQFF,TGTGCCAGCAGTGAGAGGATGAGCTCCTACAATGAGCAGTTCTTC
TRBJ1-5,once,TRBV6-5,TRBD1,CASSSTGGRNQPQHF,TGTGCCAGCAGTTCGACAGGGGGAAGGAATCAGCCCCAGCATTTT
TRBJ2-3,.,TRBV9,.,CASDPGHYFSTDTQYF,TGTGCCAGCGATCCGGGACACTATTTTTCCACAGATACGCAGTATTTT
TRBJ1-2,.,TRBV13,TRBD1,CASSLGGTGDYGYTF,TGTGCCAGCAGCTTAGGCGGAACAGGGGACTATGGCTACACCTTC
TRBJ1-1,.,TRBV2,.,CASSDRQTMNTEAFF,TGTGCCAGCAGTGACAGACAGACGATGAACACTGAAGCTTTCTTT
TRBJ1-2,.,TRBV20-1,TRBD1,CSAYTGGVYTF,TGCAGTGCGTACACAGGGGGAGTCTACACCTTC
TRBJ1-2,.,TRBV28,TRBD1,CASSLSPGTGNGYTF,TGTGCCAGCAGTTTATCCCCCGGGACAGGGAATGGCTACACCTTC
TRBJ2-6,.,TRBV5-8,TRBD1,CASSPLLDRALSGANVLTF,TGTGCCAGCAGCCCGCTGCTGGACAGGGCGTTATCTGGGGCCAACGTCCTGACTTTC
TRBJ2-1,.,TRBV7-2,.,CASSPEWEDNEQFF,TGTGCCAGCAGCCCGGAATGGGAGGACAATGAGCAGTTCTTC
TRBJ2-5,.,TRBV9,.,CASSPDGTDPSRETQYF,TGTGCCAGCAGCCCCGACGGTACCGACCCTTCGAGGGAGACCCAGTACTTC
TRBJ2-7,few,TRBV4-2,.,CASSQASAGEQYF,TGTGCCAGCAGCCAAGCCTCGGCAGGAGAGCAGTACTTC
TRBJ2-7,few,TRBV11-2,.,CASSPSYEQYF,TGTGCCAGCAGTCCGAGTTACGAGCAGTACTTC
TRBJ1-2,.,TRBV29-1,.,CSVATGYGYTF,TGCAGCGTTGCGACAGGCTATGGCTACACCTTC
TRBJ2-7,.,TRBV15,TRBD2,CATSRVVGGLPYEQYF,TGTGCCACCAGCAGAGTTGTGGGAGGGCTCCCCTACGAGCAGTACTTC
TRBJ1-2,.,TRBV5-1,TRBD1,CASTARQGDRGGYTF,TGCGCCAGCACCGCTCGACAGGGGGATCGTGGTGGCTACACCTTC
TRBJ1-3,.,TRBV6-1,.,CASSSFSGNTIYF,TGTGCCAGCAGTTCTTTCTCTGGAAACACCATATATTTT
TRBJ2-1,.,TRBV6-5,.,CASSDWGGALREQFF,TGTGCCAGCAGCGACTGGGGGGGGGCCCTCCGGGAGCAGTTCTTC
TRBJ2-3,.,TRBV5-1,TRBD2,CASSLEGISGVTDTQYF,TGCGCCAGCAGCTTGGAGGGAATTAGCGGGGTCACAGATACGCAGTATTTT
TRBJ1-2,.,TRBV6-5,TRBD1,CASRRTGVYGYTF,TGTGCCAGCAGACGGACAGGGGTCTATGGCTACACCTTC
TRBJ2-3,few,TRBV29-1,.,CSVDFPQGTDTQYF,TGCAGCGTTGACTTTCCCCAGGGCACAGATACGCAGTATTTT
TRBJ1-6,.,TRBV7-9,TRBD1,CASSPGQSGIINSPLHF,TGTGCCAGCAGCCCGGGACAGTCAGGAATAATTAATTCACCCCTCCACTTT
TRBJ2-1,.,TRBV29-1,TRBD2,CSVRRGLNNEQFF,TGCAGCGTTCGGAGGGGACTAAATAATGAGCAGTTCTTC
TRBJ1-3,.,TRBV5-5,.,CASSLVADGNTIYF,TGTGCCAGCAGCTTGGTAGCAGACGGAAACACCATATATTTT
TRBJ2-3,.,TRBV6-1,TRBD1,CASRGTGGTDTQYF,TGTGCCAGCAGGGGAACAGGGGGCACAGATACGCAGTATTTT
TRBJ1-5,.,TRBV2,.,CASSEGLKPQHF,TGTGCCAGCAGTGAAGGGCTGAAACCCCAGCATTTT
TRBJ2-5,.,TRBV18,TRBD1,CASSPPRQGRETQYF,TGTGCCAGCTCACCACCACGACAGGGCCGGGAGACCCAGTACTTC
TRBJ2-3,once,TRBV19,TRBD2,CASSILGGGPTDTQYF,TGTGCCAGTAGTATACTGGGCGGGGGGCCCACAGATACGCAGTATTTT
TRBJ2-1,.,TRBV29-1,TRBD1,CSARDRSSSYNEQFF,TGCAGCGCTCGGGACAGGTCGAGCTCCTACAATGAGCAGTTCTTC
TRBJ2-5,.,TRBV9,.,CASSPRISGAGETQYF,TGTGCCAGCAGCCCCCGGATTAGCGGAGCTGGGGAGACCCAGTACTTC
TRBJ2-1,.,TRBV7-3,TRBD2,CASSLGLGDEQFF,TGTGCCAGCAGCCTAGGACTAGGCGATGAGCAGTTCTTC
TRBJ1-2,many,TRBV19,TRBD1,CASSQGARVYGYTF,TGTGCCAGTAGTCAGGGGGCGCGGGTCTATGGCTACACCTTC
TRBJ2-1,.,TRBV9,TRBD2,CASSTISGTYNEQFF,TGTGCCAGCAGCACCATTAGCGGGACCTACAATGAGCAGTTCTTC
TRBJ1-4,.,TRBV2,.,CASAGEINEKLFF,TGTGCCAGCGCCGGGGAGATTAATGAAAAACTGTTTTTT
TRBJ1-2,.,TRBV5-5,TRBD1,CASSLWTGGEDGYTF,TGTGCCAGCAGCTTGTGGACAGGGGGCGAGGATGGCTACACCTTC